This T cell receptor beta chain derives from a study of blood T cell repertoires in COVID-19. Turning to the study itself: Spain, Italy and the United States supplied samples that represented acute and convalescent COVID-19. The cDNA or gDNA used as material had been derived from T cells, B-cell-depleted T cells, or PBMCs.

The junction had 6 bases not matched to a gene; V was cut back by 5 bases and J by 4 bases. CDR3 size: 16 residues. Germline CDR1 SEHNR, CDR2 FQNEAQ (reference sequence). The data were produced by immunoSEQ multiplex PCR, yet TCRdb's version contains in-frame clones alone and is incomplete. The sample lists about 370,000 clones, 80% to 90% seen once, with over 0.95% in the top ten. Sequencing was performed on PBMCs or T cells enriched from blood (not recorded which). The rearrangement links TRBV7-9 to TRBJ2-2; 11 bases agree with TRBD1. The source of this sequence is a man aged 18 to 30 who had recovered from COVID-19. The CDR3 sequence: CASSPTGTGGTGELFF. CDR3 DNA sequence: TGTGCCAGCAGCCCCACTGGGACAGGGGGCACCGGGGAGCTGTTTTTT.